A single sample gave rise to the 27 T cell receptor beta chains below, sequenced in a study of cytomegalovirus exposure and HLA in healthy donors. Amplification used 60 Vbeta primers and 13 Jbeta primers. Sequencing used immunoSEQ multiplex PCR; TCRdb keeps in-frame clones, though not all of them. The sample includes approximately 110,000 clones, about 73% of them seen just once. The sample taken for sequencing was PBMCs. The receptors derive from a woman between 50 and 59 years old in good health and CMV-seropositive.

The chain employs TRBV18 and TRBJ1-1; maybe TRBD1 (5 bases). CDR1 is KGHSH, CDR2 LQKENI, per germline. V lost 1 base and J lost 4, with 13 bases in between. This CDR3 comprises 15 residues. CDR3 amino acids: CASSPLGLTGTEAFF. The CDR3 coding sequence is TGTGCCAGCTCACCACTGGGATTAACAGGCACTGAAGCTTTCTTT. The variable domain in full, with the rest retrieved from reference TRBV18 and TRBJ1-1, is NAGVMQNPRHLVRRRGQEARLRCSPMKGHSHVYWYRQLPEEGLKFMVYLQKENIIDESGMPKERFSAEFPKEGPSILRIQQVVRGDSAAYFCASSPLGLTGTEAFFGQGTRLTVV.

This clone was observed a handful of times. The chain combines TRBV2 with TRBJ2-7; no firm D call. Germline CDR1 SNHLY, CDR2 FYNNEI. V was clipped by 8 bases and J by 0 bases, with 5 bases between them. The CDR3 has 11 residues. The CDR3 DNA follows: TGTGCCAGCGTCAGCTCCTACGAGCAGTACTTC. Its protein is CASVSSYEQYF. Together with reference TRBV2 and TRBJ2-7, the CDR3 gives the full variable domain: EPEVTQTPSHQVTQMGQEVILRCVPISNHLYFYWYRQILGQKVEFLVSFYNNEISEKSEIFDDQFSVERPDGSNFTLKIRSTKLEDSAMYFCASVSSYEQYFGPGTRLTVT.

The CDR3 spells CASVGTSARYNEQFF. CDR3 in DNA: TGTGCTAGTGTCGGGACTAGCGCTAGATACAATGAGCAGTTCTTC. The V gene is TRBV12-5, the J gene TRBJ2-1, with 10 nucleotides matching TRBD2. CDR3 length: 15 residues. From germline, CDR1 is LGHNT and CDR2 FRNRAP. The V and J ends lost 7 bases and 4 bases, in that order; junction bases with no gene match: 7.

This clone came up a few times. The rearrangement joins TRBV5-4 to TRBJ2-5, with D perhaps TRBD2 (5 bases). Germline CDR1 is SGHNT and CDR2 is YYREEE (reference sequence). The CDR3 spans 13 residues. Trimming pared 1 base from V and 7 bases from J, leaving 11 bases between. The DNA of the CDR3 is TGTGCCAGCAGCTTGTGGACTGTTGGGACCCAGTACTTC. This translates into CASSLWTVGTQYF.

A few counts support this clone. The chain joins TRBV6-1 to TRBJ1-3, with D possibly being TRBD1 (5 bases). Between the trimmed V and J ends, which lost 7 bases and 0 bases, there was a span of 13 bases. The CDR3 sequence is 15 residues long. The germline gives CDR1 MNHNS, CDR2 SASEGT. CDR3: CASKGVTVSGNTIYF. The CDR3 nucleotides are TGTGCCAGCAAAGGGGTTACGGTCTCTGGAAACACCATATATTTT.

The genes are TRBV6-5 and TRBJ1-2, with D perhaps TRBD1 (6 bases). Trimming took 5 bases from V and 4 from J, leaving 17 bases between them. The CDR3 consists of 15 residues. Per the germline V gene, CDR1 is MNHEY and CDR2 is SVGAGI. The CDR3 here is CASSTPGHELYGYTF. The CDR3 DNA is TGTGCCAGCAGTACACCGGGACATGAGCTCTATGGCTACACCTTC.

The sample holds a few counts of this clone. This chain connects TRBV9 to TRBJ2-2; no firm D call. Trimming pared 4 bases from V and 3 bases from J, leaving 4 bases between. The length of the CDR3 is 12 residues. Germline V lookup: CDR1 SGDLS, CDR2 YYNGEE. CDR3 in DNA: TGTGCCAGCAGCCCTGACACCGGGGAGCTGTTTTTT. This codes for CASSPDTGELFF.

This clone was detected only once. DNA for the CDR3: TGTGCCAGCTCACCACCGCGGGACAGGGATGGCTACACCTTC. Its protein is CASSPPRDRDGYTF. This chain links TRBV18 with TRBJ1-2, with 9 bases that match TRBD1. V was pared by 0 bases and J by 6 bases, with 2 bases of the junction left unmatched. The germline V gene has CDR1 KGHSH and CDR2 LQKENI. CDR3 length: 14 amino acids.

This chain joins TRBV7-2 and TRBJ1-3, with 8 bases that match TRBD1. Germline-derived CDR1 and CDR2 are SGHTA and FQGNSA. J lost 1 base, V lost 5 bases, and 4 bases had no gene match. The CDR3 length is 15 residues. The CDR3: CASSPQGVSGNTIYF. CDR3 nucleotide sequence: TGTGCCAGCAGCCCACAGGGGGTTTCTGGAAACACCATATATTTT.

The CDR3 sequence is CAINGGAGNTIYF. The CDR3 nucleotides are TGTGCCATCAATGGAGGGGCTGGAAACACCATATATTTT. The rearrangement links TRBV10-3 to TRBJ1-3; tentatively, D is TRBD1 (5 bases). Germline values: CDR1 ENHRY, CDR2 SYGVKD. This CDR3 has 13 residues. V lost 7 bases, J lost 2 bases, and 9 bases lay in between.

This chain uses TRBV7-9 with TRBJ1-4, with a weak D call TRBD1 (6 bases). V was trimmed by 3 bases and J by 6 bases, leaving 8 bases between them. The CDR3 has 13 residues. From germline, CDR1 is SEHNR and CDR2 FQNEAQ (reference sequence). Here the CDR3 reads CASSFRTDEKLFF. CDR3 sequence (DNA): TGTGCCAGCAGCTTTCGGACAGATGAAAAACTGTTTTTT.

The chain joins TRBV18 to TRBJ2-5; 8 bases fit TRBD2. The ends lost 6 bases at V and 4 bases at J; junction bases unmatched: 10. Germline values: CDR1 KGHSH, CDR2 LQKENI. CDR3 length: 15 amino acids. The DNA of the CDR3 is TGTGCCAGCTCTCCAAACGGGGGGGCCGGAGAGACCCAGTACTTC. It yields the protein CASSPNGGAGETQYF.

The chain carries TRBV27 and TRBJ2-5; D remains ambiguous. The DNA end is more similar to TRBJ2-7, so the J call may be wrong. Looked up from germline, CDR1 is MNHEY and CDR2 is SMNVEV (reference sequence). This CDR3 contains 17 residues. The DNA for the CDR3 is TGTGCCAGCAGTCCCCGTACAGATAGTGGTATACCCTACGAGCAGTACTTC. It yields the protein CASSPRTDSGIPYEQYF.

About this clone itself: An end of the junction does not agree with germline; a read error may underlie this. This sample includes further DNA sequences coding for the same CDR3. The gene calls are TRBV6-4 and TRBJ2-3; TRBD2 might be the D (7 bases). CDR1 and CDR2 (germline): MRHNA, SNTAGT. This CDR3 has 15 amino acids. The CDR3 protein is CASSALAGAVDTQYF. CDR3 nucleotides: TGTGCCAGCAGTGCTCTCGCGGGGGCCGTGGATACACAGTATTTT.

The chain has TRBV6-1 and TRBJ1-2, with TRBD1 matching over 9 bases. Germline V gene lookup returns CDR1 MNHNS and CDR2 SASEGT. The CDR3 is 15 amino acids. Trimming at V came to 4 bases and at J to 11 bases, leaving 14 bases not matched to a gene. In DNA, the CDR3 is TGTGCCAGCAGTGTTGTGGGACAGGGTGATTCGATGTACACCTTC. Encoded protein: CASSVVGQGDSMYTF.

This sequence joins TRBV10-1 and TRBJ1-5; TRBD1 agrees at 8 bases. The CDR3 spans 13 residues. Per germline, CDR1 WNHNN and CDR2 SYGVQD (reference sequence). J lost 7 bases, V lost 6 bases, and 5 bases had no gene match. CDR3 sequence: CASRKTGVQPQHF. The CDR3 region has the DNA TGCGCCAGCAGGAAGACAGGGGTGCAGCCCCAGCATTTT.

This clone was seen a few times. The rearrangement joins TRBV2 to TRBJ1-1; 7 nucleotides match TRBD1. Germline values: CDR1 SNHLY, CDR2 FYNNEI. V gave up 4 bases and J gave up 4 bases; unmatched junction bases: 3. CDR3 length: 13 amino acids. The CDR3 DNA is TGTGCCAGCAGTGGGTACAGGGGCACTGAAGCTTTCTTT. Translated, it gives CASSGYRGTEAFF.

V usage is TRBV4-3 and J usage is TRBJ2-6; D perhaps matches TRBD1 (5 bases). Germline V CDR1 and CDR2: LGHNA, YSLEER. The CDR3 contains 17 residues. The ends were cut back, 1 base at V and 4 bases at J, with 14 bases in the middle. CDR3 in amino acids: CASSQVWAGSGANVLTF. The CDR3, as DNA: TGCGCCAGCAGCCAAGTGTGGGCAGGGTCAGGGGCCAACGTCCTGACTTTC.

J is TRBJ2-5 and V is TRBV6-6; possibly TRBD2 for D (5 bases). The CDR3 consists of 15 residues. V shed 2 bases and J shed 1 base, with 11 bases lying between them. Germline loops: CDR1 MNHNY, CDR2 SVGAGI (reference sequence). The CDR3 reads CASSYVSAGQETQYF. The DNA for the CDR3 is TGTGCCAGCAGTTACGTTTCGGCGGGCCAAGAGACCCAGTACTTC.

V usage is TRBV5-4 and J usage is TRBJ2-7; 8 bases are shared with TRBD1. The CDR3 sequence is 15 residues long. Per the germline V gene, CDR1 is SGHNT and CDR2 is YYREEE (reference sequence). The junction had 6 bases not matched to a gene; V was cut back by 4 bases and J by 0 bases. The CDR3 nucleotides are TGTGCCAGCAGCCCGGGACAGGCGAGCTCCTACGAGCAGTACTTC. Amino acid sequence: CASSPGQASSYEQYF.

V usage is TRBV10-3 and J usage is TRBJ2-3; 8 bases are a match to TRBD2. CDR1 and CDR2 from the germline V gene are ENHRY and SYGVKD. V gave up 4 bases and J gave up 0 bases; unmatched junction bases: 6. The CDR3 spans 16 residues. CDR3: CAISAQIAGSTDTQYF. The CDR3 DNA reads as TGTGCCATCAGTGCTCAGATAGCGGGGAGCACAGATACGCAGTATTTT.

This sequence joins TRBV6-5 and TRBJ1-4; D is uncertain. Trimming cost V 8 bases and J 7 bases, with 11 bases left between them. This CDR3 is 12 amino acids long. The germline gives CDR1 MNHEY, CDR2 SVGAGI. CDR3 region: CASGPRGEKLFF. CDR3 bases: TGTGCCAGCGGCCCCCGGGGTGAAAAACTGTTTTTT.

The CDR3 DNA reads as TGTGCCAGCAGCGTAGCGGGAGACAACTCCTACGAGCAGTACTTC. It translates to CASSVAGDNSYEQYF. J is TRBJ2-7 and V is TRBV9; possible D gene TRBD2, 6 bases. This CDR3 spans 15 amino acids. Trimming took off 0 bases at V and 0 bases at J, with 10 bases between the two ends. The germline V gene has CDR1 SGDLS and CDR2 YYNGEE.

For this clone: Other DNA sequences within the sample encode an identical CDR3. The chain has TRBV10-2 and TRBJ1-1, with D possibly matching TRBD1 (6 bases). The CDR3 contains 15 residues. Trimming stripped 1 base from V and 4 bases from J, with 13 bases between. Germline assignment: CDR1 WSHSY and CDR2 SAAADI. This CDR3 is CASSEFWGQGTEAFF. The CDR3, as DNA: TGCGCCAGCAGTGAGTTTTGGGGGCAGGGCACTGAAGCTTTCTTT.

This chain joins TRBV30 and TRBJ1-2; D remains ambiguous. Per germline, CDR1 GTSNPN and CDR2 SVGIG (reference sequence). V was shortened by 4 bases and J by 4 bases, with 7 bases between the two germline ends. The CDR3 sequence is 11 residues long. CDR3 sequence: CAWTSLYGYTF. In DNA, the CDR3 is TGTGCCTGGACCTCCCTCTATGGCTACACCTTC. The whole variable domain, filled in from reference TRBV30 and TRBJ1-2, reads SQTIHQWPATLVQPVGSPLSLECTVEGTSNPNLYWYRQAAGRGLQLLFYSVGIGQISSEVPQNLSASRPQDRQFILSSKKLLLSDSGFYLCAWTSLYGYTFGSGTRLTVV.

This chain uses TRBV11-2 with TRBJ2-5; D is unresolved. This CDR3 region has 14 residues. With 1 base removed from V and 1 base from J, the gap between germline ends came to 7 bases. Germline CDR1 and CDR2: SGHAT and FQNNGV. CDR3 protein: CASSLGAGQETQYF. CDR3 in DNA: TGTGCCAGCAGCTTAGGAGCAGGCCAAGAGACCCAGTACTTC.

This chain links TRBV28 with TRBJ1-5, with unresolved D. Trimming took off 2 bases at V and 1 base at J, with 18 bases between the two ends. CDR1 and CDR2 (germline): MDHEN, SYDVKM. The CDR3 consists of 18 residues. CDR3 nucleotide sequence: TGTGCCAGCAGTTTAAGGTACTCCGGGGTTCGAAGCAATCAGCCCCAGCATTTT. As protein: CASSLRYSGVRSNQPQHF.